This TCR beta chain is drawn from a study of blood T cell repertoires in COVID-19. The wider study: Spain, Italy and the United States supplied samples that represented acute and convalescent COVID-19. The cDNA or gDNA used as material had been derived from T cells, B-cell-depleted T cells, or PBMCs.

Cohorts were assigned according to the clinical history that participants reported. Original analysis: Counts of nucleated cells, estimated from reference gene primer amplification, were obtained. The assay was immunoSEQ multiplex PCR, and TCRdb's table has in-frame clones only and misses some. That table is the source of V, J and clone size, and D and trimming were worked out from the DNA. The sample includes 310,000 or so clones, over 80% of them seen just once. V was shortened by 2 bases and J by 0 bases, with 17 bases between the two germline ends. There are 17 residues in the CDR3. CDR1 is GTSNPN and CDR2 is SVGIG in the germline V gene (reference sequence).

The chain recombines TRBV30 with TRBJ1-5; perhaps TRBD1 as D (6 bases). This TCR came from a young woman who had recovered from COVID-19. The sample was PBMCs or T cells enriched from blood (not recorded which). CDR3 region: CAWSPLTGSYSNQPQHF. CDR3 DNA sequence: TGTGCCTGGAGTCCCTTGACAGGAAGCTATAGCAATCAGCCCCAGCATTTT.